This T cell receptor (beta chain) was captured in a study of vaccination and CD4 T cells after COVID-19. Study in general: Two of the convalescents were Hispanic, and the group consisted of six males and four females.

Sequencing of the DNA from cultured CD4+ T cells was carried out with the Oncomine TCR Beta short-read assay. TCRdb itself ran the PCR reads through MiXCR, one entry per CDR3 protein. The top ten hold about 9.8% of the sample, which has tens of thousands of distinct CDR3 sequences, around 42% seen once. Notes on this clonotype: No antigen is known for it.

Trimming took 2 bases from V and 1 from J, leaving 9 bases between them. This CDR3 spans 14 amino acids. Germline V CDR1 and CDR2: DFQATT, SNEGSKA (reference sequence). Stated time point: late sampling 161 to 241 days after vaccination in a few convalescent patients. Treatment denoted: approximately nine-day PBMC culture with coronavirus spike peptide pools or control peptides (ViraFEST assay). ViraFEST stimulated the growth of antigen-specific T cells using peptide pools and subsequently profiled their TCRs by sequencing. Positivity by PCR occurred from March to December 2020, a period that predated US Alpha, Beta and Delta variants.

The starting material was CD4+ T cells from blood, cultured in vitro, obtained about 7 months after SARS-CoV-2 vaccination. The gene calls are TRBV20-1 and TRBJ1-5; D possibly corresponds to TRBD1 (5 bases). The origin of this receptor is a human donor who had recovered from COVID-19. The CDR3 is CSARPGTSNQPQHF. DNA for the CDR3: TGCAGTGCTAGACCTGGGACGAGCAATCAGCCCCAGCATTTT.